This TCR beta chain was sequenced in a study of cytomegalovirus exposure and HLA in healthy donors (dated by TCRdb to the late 2010s). About the full investigation: According to an earlier analysis of several hundred of the donors, 150 million to 200 million T cells yielded roughly 100 million unique TCR beta sequences and around 300 Gb of sequence data. About 310 gigabases of sequencing data and 80 million or so unique TCR sequences were included in an early release covering about 700 HLA-typed donors. Of the approximately 370 genotyped donors, 70% to 90% were placed in the genetic ancestry cluster associated with self-reported Caucasian donors. The aim of the study was to test whether cataloging public T cell receptors could identify signatures of past pathogen exposure. The T cell repertoires of several hundred subjects were profiled by immunosequencing and related to cytomegalovirus serostatus. In addition to the first cohort of hundreds of subjects, a separate validation cohort of under 150 different subjects was used. To predict cytomegalovirus infection status, the study combined high-throughput TCR immunosequencing, statistical association of individual TCRs with disease status, and machine learning. In a later analysis, previously published TCR beta repertoires from 600 to 850 donors were re-analyzed and high-resolution HLA genotyping was added so that TCR occurrence patterns could be studied. In the later analysis, no new phenotypic data were used to find candidate immune exposures; instead, reliance was placed on TCR beta sequences and their occurrence across donors. In an earlier analysis of around 540 of the donors, high-throughput TCR beta sequencing was used to judge whether each TCR beta V gene segment behaved as functional or pseudogenic. Alongside the repertoire data, information on donor age, sex, ethnicity and CMV serostatus was compiled. A later genetic analysis used genome-wide SNP genotypes for about 65% of the roughly 670 donors, treating that subset as a discovery cohort. All discovery cohort repertoires had been generated on a single sequencing platform. Class I and class II HLA loci were covered by the typing at four-digit resolution. Typing coverage differed by locus: A, B, C, DRB1 and DQB1 were typed in roughly 620-640 donors, DQA1 in 500 to 550, DPA1 in around 600, and DPB1 in roughly 450. Roughly five DR-DQ haplotypes were treated as single units for association and clustering because of strong linkage in the cohort. On average, around 200,000 unique TCR beta nucleotide sequences were sequenced per donor among a few hundred genotyped donors of the cohort, with 15% to 20% of those sequences being non-productive. On the study overall, not on this receptor specifically: Sequencing depth was assumed to be roughly uniform across donors in the presence/absence analyses, though that assumption may not hold. In a later genetic analysis, a missense DCLRE1C variant was associated with V-gene and J-gene trimming of TCR beta chains, and the association was replicated in an independent cohort. Several of the top co-occurrence clusters appeared to be linked to parvovirus B19, influenza, CMV and Epstein-Barr virus, according to a later analysis. When HLA alleles, especially DR and DQ, strongly co-occurred, TCR associations were difficult to assign to individual alleles. A few of the identified cytomegalovirus-associated TCR beta chains were confirmed in vitro to be specific for cytomegalovirus antigens. According to a later genetic analysis, donors in an Asian-associated ancestry cluster had fewer N-insertions in productive TCRs than the approximately 710-donor mean. A group of highly shared sequence variants was considered likely to be a technical artifact of the sequencing pipeline. A further reported finding was that TCR beta sequences accurately predicted the HLA-A and HLA-B alleles for most subjects in the first cohort. In a later analysis, some 18,000 TCR beta sequences were associated with specific HLA alleles at a false discovery rate of 0.05. In a later analysis, TCR association rates were found to vary across HLA loci, with the most associated TCRs seen for DRB1 alleles and the fewest for HLA-C alleles. The classifier was reported to diagnose cytomegalovirus status with high specificity and sensitivity in both the original and validation cohorts. In the study, around 150 TCR beta chains were listed as associated with cytomegalovirus. Because HLA typing was missing for some donors at each locus, association tests included only the typed subset. In a later analysis, HLA-associated TCR beta chains showed more clonal expansion and lower generation probabilities than non-associated chains that were equally common. The only immune exposure information available for the cohort was CMV serostatus. This cohort had only TCR beta chains sequenced, and the lack of alpha or paired-chain data limited which features could be detected. Because the 87-base-pair reads could not distinguish some IMGT-functional V segments, including TRBV6-2 and TRBV6-3, those segments were excluded. In a later analysis, most CMV-associated TCR beta chains were found to appear HLA-restricted, with HLA associations seemingly driven largely by CMV exposure. An earlier analysis of approximately 590 of the donors showed that most TCR beta V segments appeared in productive rearrangements either about 87% or about 30% of the time, which broadly matched IMGT annotations. Across donors, most TCR sequences were observed very rarely, whereas some public TCRs were present in many individuals. Because counts were too low, seventeen rarely observed V segments, including chromosome 9 orphons, were excluded from the earlier analysis of under 650 of the donors. The authors suggested that the approach could potentially be generalized to other disease states and immunological phenotypes. Linkage disequilibrium might explain the correlated functional status among segregating V segments, but an unknown experimental factor could not be ruled out.

The cohort consisted of more than 650 healthy bone marrow donors. Cohort members were all nominally healthy when sampled, although unrecorded immune exposures were likely present. The donor was CMV seropositive and was included in the group of around 300 seropositive cohort members. A peripheral blood sample was collected from each donor, and TCR beta sequencing was performed on peripheral blood mononuclear cells. The Qiagen DNeasy Blood Extraction Kit was used to extract genomic DNA from the blood cell samples. The library was produced with the immunoSEQ multiplex PCR assay. For the multiplex PCR, a mixture combining 60 forward primers for TCR Vbeta segments and 13 reverse primers for TCR Jbeta segments was used. A multiplex PCR assay on genomic DNA amplified the CDR3 region of rearranged TCR beta genes. Amplified TCR beta libraries were sequenced as 87-base-pair reads on the Illumina HiSeq System. The original pipeline was this. A later analysis tallied around 82 million unique TCR beta chains across the approximately 670 repertoires, and approximately 9.9 million of those chains were shared by two or more donors. To remove PCR and sequencing errors, raw reads were error-corrected and collapsed into unique sequences using a nearest-neighbor algorithm that merged closely related sequences. Alignment of CDR3 sequences to IMGT reference sequences was used to assign V, D and J gene segments. Each retained sequence needed at least a six-nucleotide match to both a V gene segment and a J gene segment. Rearrangements were classified as productive when the CDR3 lacked stop codons and remained in frame with V and J, and all other rearrangements were classified as non-productive. CDR3 was defined according to IMGT convention as the region running from the second conserved V-encoded cysteine to the conserved J-encoded phenylalanine. In an earlier analysis of 550 to 650 of the donors, sequences lacking an unambiguous match to a single V gene segment were excluded. An earlier analysis of a few hundred of the donors called V segments functional above 56.7% productive rearrangements and segregating when the between-donor standard deviation exceeded 5%. To diagnose cytomegalovirus status from the catalog of TCR beta chain sequences, a statistical classification framework was built. In a later analysis, TCR nucleotide sequences were compared against IMGT/GENE-DB human TR gene sequences so that V and J genes could be assigned. The TCRdist pipeline was used in a later analysis to assign CDR3 sequences and most-parsimonious VDJ recombination scenarios. In a later analysis, each TCR beta chain was defined by its CDR3 amino acid sequence together with its V-gene family, and reads lacking a unique V-gene family were excluded. A later analysis removed 500 to 600 highly shared, low-generation-probability nucleotide sequences to deal with suspected cross-contamination and a sequencing artifact. In a later analysis, a clonal expansion index was calculated for each public chain from normalized within-repertoire ranks of inferred template counts. In a later analysis, generation probabilities were computed using a VDJ recombination model fitted to out-of-frame rearrangements, and the results were checked against IGoR. In a later analysis, hypergeometric tests were used to score TCR-TCR, TCR-HLA and TCR-CMV co-occurrence, with a repertoire-size bias correction applied to TCR pairs. In a later analysis, false discovery rates were estimated by permuting HLA or CMV assignments 20 times. In a later analysis, co-occurring TCRs were grouped using DBSCAN, with TCRdist sequence similarity added in when clustering inside HLA-allele-positive subsets. For co-occurrence clustering, repertoires with fewer than 30,000 or more than 120,000 public chains were excluded, along with five repertoires with anomalous nucleotide sharing. TCRdb took this table from immuneACCESS and kept in-frame rearrangements with V and J called. Such tables lack part of the clones; where checked against another copy, unresolved V genes explain under half of the gap, and the rest is unexplained. Clone size and V and J calls were adopted from that table, with D and trimming inferred from the DNA. Counted in this sample were about 170,000 clones; roughly 76% of them appeared once. Together, the top ten hold 4.9% of the sample.

The V end gives up 4 bases and the J end 4 bases, leaving 9 bases in the junction not matched to a gene. Sequences SEHNR (CDR1) and FQNEAQ (CDR2) are obtained from the germline V gene (reference sequence). The CDR3 goes from the cysteine to the phenylalanine over 15 residues. The entry retains the CDR3 DNA only, 45 bases that are in frame from base 1. For this clone: No cognate antigen has been identified for it. Base qualities are missing; no much larger clone stands one base away.

The sequence came from a woman between 18 and 29 years old in good health and CMV-seropositive. The chain joins TRBV7-9 to TRBJ2-5; 7 bases in the middle match TRBD1. The sample taken for sequencing was PBMCs. CDR3 reads: CASSSRTGGRETQYF. The sequenced DNA is TGTGCCAGCAGCTCCAGGACAGGAGGCAGAGAGACCCAGTACTTC. Joined to the reference TRBV7-9 and TRBJ2-5 proteins, this CDR3 gives the full variable domain: DTGVSQNPRHKITKRGQNVTFRCDPISEHNRLYWYRQTLGQGPEFLTYFQNEAQLEKSRLLSDRFSAERPKGSFSTLEIQRTEQGDSAMYLCASSSRTGGRETQYFGPGTRLLVL.